Listed below are T cell receptor beta chains from one sample, sequenced in a study of shared clonotypes between healthy human individuals. Clones were read by immunoSEQ multiplex PCR, and TCRdb kept only the in-frame ones, dropping some. The profile covers about 510,000 clones, with around 79% appearing a single time and around 13% taken by the ten largest. Material for sequencing was PBMCs. These receptors were taken from a woman in her forties in good health. Some clones in this sample may be carry-over from other donors' samples. Both conserved end residues are part of each CDR3. Each record gives: V gene, clone size, D gene, J gene, CDR3 protein, CDR3 DNA. A D gene is named only where the DNA matches it firmly. Clone size, where shown, is once, few, many, or a class for clones that have expanded.

>TRBV28|once|.|TRBJ1-6
CASSLGGAGGHSPLHF
TGTGCCAGCAGTTTAGGGGGCGCGGGAGGTCATTCACCCCTCCACTTT
>TRBV18|once|TRBD1|TRBJ2-2
CASSRTGANTGELFF
TGTGCCAGCTCCCGGACAGGGGCCAACACCGGGGAGCTGTTTTTT
>TRBV15|once|.|TRBJ2-1
CATSIADRYNEQFF
TGTGCCACCAGCATCGCGGACCGCTACAATGAGCAGTTCTTC
>TRBV5-1|.|.|TRBJ2-1
CASSPGINNEQFF
TGCGCCAGCAGCCCTGGTATCAACAATGAGCAGTTCTTC
>TRBV2|.|TRBD2|TRBJ2-4
CASSPQTSGRVGKNIQYF
TGTGCCAGCAGTCCTCAGACTAGCGGGAGGGTGGGCAAAAACATTCAGTACTTC
>TRBV30|.|.|TRBJ2-7
CAGTGGPPYEQYF
TGTGCCGGGACCGGGGGACCCCCGTACGAGCAGTACTTC
>TRBV11-2|.|.|TRBJ2-2
CASSLLVGQGITGELFF
TGTGCCAGCAGCTTATTAGTTGGGCAGGGGATCACCGGGGAGCTGTTTTTT
>TRBV6-6|.|.|TRBJ1-1
CASSYSTVRVYTEAFF
TGTGCCAGCAGTTACTCGACTGTAAGAGTCTACACTGAAGCTTTCTTT
>TRBV15|.|TRBD2|TRBJ2-7
CATSRDLGGSGSYEQYF
TGTGCCACCAGCAGAGATCTAGGCGGGAGTGGCTCCTACGAGCAGTACTTC
>TRBV5-1|few|TRBD1|TRBJ1-6
CASSSGGGQGKNSPLHF
TGCGCCAGCAGCTCCGGAGGGGGACAGGGGAAAAATTCACCCCTCCACTTT
>TRBV5-4|.|TRBD1|TRBJ1-3
CASSLRQGAGNTIYF
TGTGCCAGCAGCTTACGACAGGGCGCTGGAAACACCATATATTTT
>TRBV7-9|.|.|TRBJ1-3
CASSLGTTGNTIYF
TGTGCCAGCAGCTTAGGGACAACAGGAAACACCATATATTTT
>TRBV6-4|many|.|TRBJ2-1
CASSPDSNNEQFF
TGTGCCAGCAGCCCAGACAGCAACAATGAGCAGTTCTTC
>TRBV27|many|.|TRBJ2-1
CASSLYRETEQFF
TGTGCCAGCAGTTTATACAGGGAAACCGAGCAGTTCTTC
>TRBV28|.|.|TRBJ1-1
CASSPPREGVTEAFF
TGTGCCAGCAGCCCCCCTAGGGAGGGAGTGACTGAAGCTTTCTTT
>TRBV6-1|.|TRBD1|TRBJ1-1
CASSAGQENTEAFF
TGTGCCAGCAGTGCTGGACAGGAGAACACTGAAGCTTTCTTT
>TRBV2|few|.|TRBJ1-6
CANRLDQRVSPLHF
TGTGCCAACCGCTTGGACCAGCGGGTGTCACCCCTCCACTTT
>TRBV9|.|.|TRBJ1-1
CASSVASGNTEAFF
TGTGCCAGCAGCGTAGCTTCCGGGAACACTGAAGCTTTCTTT
>TRBV7-3|many|TRBD1|TRBJ1-1
CASSRTGGGEAFF
TGTGCCAGCAGCCGGACAGGGGGCGGAGAAGCTTTCTTT
>TRBV5-1|.|TRBD1|TRBJ1-4
CASSQTGGPTNEKLFF
TGCGCCAGCAGCCAAACAGGGGGCCCAACTAATGAAAAACTGTTTTTT
>TRBV11-1|.|.|TRBJ1-2
CASSLLGSRYRYTF
TGTGCCAGCAGCTTATTAGGAAGTCGCTATCGCTACACCTTC
>TRBV11-3|.|TRBD1|TRBJ2-2
CASSIGTEGGELFF
TGTGCCAGCAGCATCGGGACAGAGGGCGGGGAGCTGTTTTTT
>TRBV7-9|.|.|TRBJ2-7
CASGPRASSYEQYF
TGTGCCAGCGGGCCCAGGGCCAGCTCCTACGAGCAGTACTTC
>TRBV14|.|TRBD2|TRBJ2-7
CASSSSGPSYEQYF
TGTGCCAGCAGCTCTAGCGGCCCCTCCTACGAGCAGTACTTC
>TRBV7-6|.|TRBD2|TRBJ2-1
CASSWSSGGRNEQFF
TGTGCCAGCAGTTGGTCTAGCGGAGGGAGGAATGAGCAGTTCTTC
>TRBV2|many|.|TRBJ1-4
CASSEGDSQKLFF
TGTGCCAGCAGTGAAGGTGACAGTCAAAAACTGTTTTTT
>TRBV5-4|.|TRBD2|TRBJ2-3
CASSSGLAGGPDTQYF
TGTGCCAGCAGCTCTGGACTAGCGGGAGGCCCAGATACGCAGTATTTT
>TRBV10-2|.|.|TRBJ1-1
CASSQQRPNTEAFF
TGCGCCAGCAGTCAACAGAGACCGAACACTGAAGCTTTCTTT
>TRBV2|few|.|TRBJ2-2
CASSFTGELFF
TGTGCCAGCAGCTTTACCGGGGAGCTGTTTTTT
>TRBV29-1|few|TRBD1|TRBJ2-1
CSVATGVGSYNEQFF
TGCAGCGTAGCTACAGGGGTAGGTTCCTACAATGAGCAGTTCTTC
>TRBV5-1|once|TRBD2|TRBJ2-3
CASSFRTRPGLPADTQYF
TGCGCCAGCAGCTTTAGGACTAGGCCGGGTTTACCTGCAGATACGCAGTATTTT
>TRBV20-1|.|.|TRBJ2-7
CSARRGYEQYF
TGCAGTGCGAGAAGGGGCTACGAGCAGTACTTC
>TRBV29-1|.|.|TRBJ1-2
CSVQGGAGYGYTF
TGCAGCGTCCAAGGTGGCGCCGGCTATGGCTACACCTTC
>TRBV29-1|.|.|TRBJ1-1
CSVVSILNTEAFF
TGCAGCGTTGTCAGTATCCTGAACACTGAAGCTTTCTTT
>TRBV19|.|TRBD2|TRBJ2-1
CASSLAEYNEQFF
TGTGCCAGTAGCCTAGCGGAATACAATGAGCAGTTCTTC
>TRBV6-6|.|TRBD2|TRBJ2-3
CASSYPKRGYTDTQYF
TGTGCCAGCAGTTACCCCAAGCGGGGATACACAGATACGCAGTATTTT
>TRBV4-3|few|TRBD1|TRBJ2-3
CASSKGGSEVDTQYF
TGCGCCAGCAGCAAAGGGGGCAGCGAAGTAGATACGCAGTATTTT
>TRBV27|.|TRBD1|TRBJ2-7
CASSLSLPGQGASNEQYF
TGTGCCAGCAGTTTATCTCTGCCGGGACAGGGGGCTAGCAACGAGCAGTACTTC
>TRBV7-8|.|TRBD2|TRBJ2-1
CASSLQVLANEQFF
TGTGCCAGCAGCTTACAGGTACTAGCGAATGAGCAGTTCTTC
>TRBV7-2|.|.|TRBJ2-1
CASSLSIGGYSYNEQFF
TGTGCCAGCAGCTTATCGATTGGCGGATACTCCTACAATGAGCAGTTCTTC
>TRBV30|few|.|TRBJ1-1
CAWEDRMTEAFF
TGTGCCTGGGAAGACAGGATGACTGAAGCTTTCTTT
>TRBV5-6|few|.|TRBJ1-5
CASSLAGMNQPQHF
TGTGCCAGCAGCTTGGCTGGGATGAATCAGCCCCAGCATTTT
>TRBV2|.|.|TRBJ1-1
CASSPSQNTEAFF
TGTGCCAGCAGTCCCAGCCAGAACACTGAAGCTTTCTTT
>TRBV10-3|.|.|TRBJ2-1
CAISDAWEYNEQFF
TGTGCCATCAGTGATGCGTGGGAATACAATGAGCAGTTCTTC
>TRBV7-9|.|TRBD1|TRBJ2-1
CASSFGTGNEQFF
TGTGCCAGCAGCTTCGGGACAGGCAATGAGCAGTTCTTC
>TRBV7-2|few|.|TRBJ2-3
CASSLARGTDTQYF
TGTGCCAGCAGCTTAGCCAGGGGCACAGATACGCAGTATTTT
>TRBV18|.|TRBD1|TRBJ2-1
CASSSQGDNEQFF
TGTGCCAGCTCATCTCAGGGGGACAATGAGCAGTTCTTC
>TRBV7-8|.|.|TRBJ1-1
CASSLVVGQGAQLGVFF
.
>TRBV6-6|.|.|TRBJ2-4
CASSNDRVEGNIQYF
TGTGCCAGCAGCAACGACAGGGTGGAGGGAAACATTCAGTACTTC
>TRBV11-1|.|.|TRBJ2-5
CASSSHVGTQYF
TGTGCCAGCAGCTCCCACGTCGGGACCCAGTACTTC
>TRBV6-6|.|.|TRBJ1-3
CASSYSSRVEGNTIYF
TGTGCCAGCAGTTACTCATCCAGGGTGGAAGGAAACACCATATATTTT
>TRBV5-5|.|TRBD1|TRBJ2-7
CASSLGQGAYEQYF
TGTGCCAGCAGCTTGGGACAGGGGGCGTACGAGCAGTACTTC
>TRBV5-1|.|TRBD1|TRBJ1-1
CASRAGTGNTEAFF
TGCGCCAGCAGGGCTGGGACAGGGAACACTGAAGCTTTCTTT
>TRBV11-3|.|.|TRBJ2-7
CASSPGLGSSYEQYF
TGTGCCAGCAGCCCGGGACTTGGAAGCTCCTACGAGCAGTACTTC
>TRBV2|.|.|TRBJ1-1
CAKRRALNTEAFF
TGTGCCAAGCGTAGAGCCCTGAACACTGAGGCTTTCTTT
>TRBV19|.|TRBD1|TRBJ2-3
CATRQGTDTQYF
TGTGCCACCCGACAGGGTACAGATACGCAGTATTTT
>TRBV5-4|.|TRBD1|TRBJ2-5
CASSGRDRGSTQYF
TGTGCCAGCAGCGGCCGGGACAGGGGGTCGACCCAGTACTTC
>TRBV4-2|.|TRBD2|TRBJ2-1
CASSQVAGGPDNEQFF
TGTGCCAGCAGCCAAGTAGCGGGAGGGCCAGACAATGAGCAGTTCTTC
>TRBV10-3|.|TRBD1|TRBJ1-2
CAISAEGQSYGYTF
TGTGCCATCAGTGCTGAGGGACAGAGCTATGGCTACACCTTC
>TRBV7-8|.|TRBD1|TRBJ1-4
CASSKGQDNEKLFF
TGTGCCAGCAGCAAAGGACAGGATAATGAAAAACTGTTTTTT